The T cell receptor (beta chain) under discussion was sequenced for a study of tumor-infiltrating lymphocytes in oesophageal squamous cell carcinoma. TCRdb reanalysed the PCR reads using MiXCR and keeps one entry per CDR3 protein. The data hold about 20,000 distinct CDR3 sequences, with 40% observed a single time. This clonotype is termed medium-sized. This CDR3 is 13 amino acids long. The V gene lost 5 bases and the J gene lost 1 base, with 6 bases spanning the gap. Germline CDR1 reads SGHTA; CDR2 reads FQGTGA. The origin of this receptor is a male donor with esophageal squamous cell carcinoma. The source material was blood. This rearrangement joins TRBV7-3 to TRBJ2-1; D uncertain. As DNA, the CDR3 is TGTGCCAGCAGCCCCGCTTCCTACAATGAGCAGTTCTTC. Translating it yields CASSPASYNEQFF.